Listed here is a single TCR beta chain. Its specificity is unknown. The data belong to a study of PD-1 blockade in classical Hodgkin lymphoma. Study-level background: Patients were treated with nivolumab at 3 mg/kg, and this was given intravenously every 2 weeks.

Study findings and constraints: The drivers behind the repertoire differences, possibly disease activity or prior therapy, remain undefined. Complete responders' baseline diversity resembled that of newly diagnosed patients.

Germline V gene sequence: CDR1 LGHNA, CDR2 YSLEER. Trimming shortened V by 0 bases and J by 7 bases, and 9 bases separated the two germline ends. CDR3 size: 13 residues. The time point is: cycle 4 day 1 (C4D1), after five to seven weeks of nivolumab. Every patient was affected by relapse after autologous stem cell transplantation, while exposure to brentuximab vedotin was not uniform. Complete response, partial response or progressive disease made up the best responses. Here immunoSEQ multiplex PCR was the method, and the copy in TCRdb shows in-frame clones only, minus some. The data hold some 93,000 clones, with around 80% observed a single time.

The genes are TRBV4-3 and TRBJ1-2; D unclear. The specimen comprised peripheral blood mononuclear cells (PBMCs), sampled before the fourth cycle of nivolumab. The receptor's source is a human donor with classical Hodgkin lymphoma. The CDR3 coding sequence is TGCGCCAGCAGCCAAGATCGAGGTGGTGGCTACACCTTC. This codes for CASSQDRGGGYTF.